This TCR beta chain was observed in a study of blood T cells in healthy people across ages. The table lists this clonotype with a few counts. What it recognizes is unknown. V was shortened by 0 bases and J by 7 bases, with 15 bases between the two germline ends. The CDR3 is made up of 15 amino acids. Per the germline V gene, CDR1 is SGHTA and CDR2 is FQGNSA. Together with a sample-barcoded 5' primer, a J-beta primer mix was included in a second PCR lasting about 7 to 11 cycles. Template switching added a 12-random-nucleotide identifier to every cDNA molecule. TCRdb re-analysed the 5' RACE reads in MiXCR, keeping a single row per CDR3 protein. The top ten clones hold approximately 40% of a sample with fewer than 950,000 distinct CDR3 sequences, roughly 50% of them seen once. Study conclusions and caveats: Diversity estimated from one million T cells was considered an underestimate. In long-lived donors, naive CD4+ cell counts and diversity exceeded those of aged donors. A roughly linear age-dependent decrease characterized TCR beta diversity per million T cells.

Material for sequencing was blood. The chain recombines TRBV7-2 with TRBJ1-2, with D possibly TRBD1 on 6 matching bases. The source of this sequence is a man at least 80 years old in good health. CDR3 DNA sequence: TGTGCCAGCAGCTTAGCGGGGGGGCGAGTGGTTGGCTACACCTTC. Translation: CASSLAGGRVVGYTF.